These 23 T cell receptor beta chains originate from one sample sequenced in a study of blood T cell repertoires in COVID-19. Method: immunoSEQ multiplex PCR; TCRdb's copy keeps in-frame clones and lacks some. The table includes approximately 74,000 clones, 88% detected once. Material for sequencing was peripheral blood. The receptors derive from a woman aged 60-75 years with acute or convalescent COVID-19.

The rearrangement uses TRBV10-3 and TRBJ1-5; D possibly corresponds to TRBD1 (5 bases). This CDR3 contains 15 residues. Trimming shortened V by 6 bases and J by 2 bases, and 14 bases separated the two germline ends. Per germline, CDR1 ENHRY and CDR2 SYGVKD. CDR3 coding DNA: TGTGCCATCAGCCCTGAAGGGGCCGGCAATCAGCCCCAGCATTTT. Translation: CAISPEGAGNQPQHF.

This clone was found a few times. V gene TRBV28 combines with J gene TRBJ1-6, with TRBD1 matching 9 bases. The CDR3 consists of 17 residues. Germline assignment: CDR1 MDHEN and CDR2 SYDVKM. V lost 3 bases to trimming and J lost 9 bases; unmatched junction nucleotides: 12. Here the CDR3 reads CASSLPIPGQGASPLHF. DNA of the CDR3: TGTGCCAGCAGTTTGCCGATCCCGGGACAGGGAGCTTCACCCCTCCACTTT.

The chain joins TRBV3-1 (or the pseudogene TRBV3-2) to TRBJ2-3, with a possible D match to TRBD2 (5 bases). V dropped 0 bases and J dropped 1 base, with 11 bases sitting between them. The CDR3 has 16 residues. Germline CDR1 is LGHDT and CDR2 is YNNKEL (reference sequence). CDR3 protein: CASSQDVGRGTDTQYF. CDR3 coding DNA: TGTGCCAGCAGCCAAGACGTCGGGCGGGGCACAGATACGCAGTATTTT.

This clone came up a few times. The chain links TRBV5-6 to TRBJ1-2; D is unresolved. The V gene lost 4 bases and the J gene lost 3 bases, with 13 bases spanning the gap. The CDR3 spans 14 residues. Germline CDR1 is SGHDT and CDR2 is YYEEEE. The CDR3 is CASSTGPRDYGYTF. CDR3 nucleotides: TGTGCCAGCAGCACCGGACCGCGGGACTATGGCTACACCTTC.

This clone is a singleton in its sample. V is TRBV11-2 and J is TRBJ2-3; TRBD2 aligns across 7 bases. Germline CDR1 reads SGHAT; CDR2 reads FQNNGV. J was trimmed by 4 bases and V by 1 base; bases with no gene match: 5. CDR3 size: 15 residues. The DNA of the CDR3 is TGTGCCAGCAGCTTAGGACTAGCAGACCCAGATACGCAGTATTTT. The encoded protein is CASSLGLADPDTQYF.

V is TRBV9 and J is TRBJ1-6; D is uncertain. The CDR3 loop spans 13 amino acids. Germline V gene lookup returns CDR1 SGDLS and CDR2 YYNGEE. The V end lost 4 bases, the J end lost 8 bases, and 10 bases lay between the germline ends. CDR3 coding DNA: TGTGCCAGCAGCATACGGGTGGATTCACCCCTCCACTTT. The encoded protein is CASSIRVDSPLHF.

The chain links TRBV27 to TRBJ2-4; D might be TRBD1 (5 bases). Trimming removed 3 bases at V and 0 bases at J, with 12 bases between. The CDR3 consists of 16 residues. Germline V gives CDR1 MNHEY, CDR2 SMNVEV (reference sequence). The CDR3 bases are TGTGCCAGCAGTTTCGCGACAGCCCTAGCCAAAAACATTCAGTACTTC. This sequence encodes CASSFATALAKNIQYF.

The CDR3 sequence: CSASGDIGYEKLFF. CDR3 sequence (DNA): TGCAGTGCTAGTGGGGACATCGGATATGAAAAACTGTTTTTT. The rearrangement uses TRBV20-1 and TRBJ1-4; a possible D gene is TRBD1 (6 bases). Germline loops: CDR1 DFQATT, CDR2 SNEGSKA (reference sequence). Trimming removed 3 bases from V and 6 bases from J, with 14 bases in between. CDR3 length: 14 residues.

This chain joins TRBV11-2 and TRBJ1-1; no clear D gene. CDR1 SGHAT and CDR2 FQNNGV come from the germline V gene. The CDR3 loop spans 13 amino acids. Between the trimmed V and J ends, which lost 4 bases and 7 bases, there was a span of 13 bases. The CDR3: CASSSGWEVEAFF. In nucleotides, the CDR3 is TGTGCCAGCAGCTCCGGTTGGGAGGTTGAAGCTTTCTTT. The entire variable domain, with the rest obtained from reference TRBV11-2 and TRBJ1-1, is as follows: EAGVAQSPRYKIIEKRQSVAFWCNPISGHATLYWYQQILGQGPKLLIQFQNNGVVDDSQLPKDRFSAERLKGVDSTLKIQPAKLEDSAVYLCASSSGWEVEAFFGQGTRLTVV.

CDR3 sequence (DNA): TGTGCCATCAGTGAGTCGACGGGGAGAGGGTACGAGCAGTACGTC. As protein: CAISESTGRGYEQYV. The V gene is TRBV10-3, the J gene TRBJ2-7, with D perhaps TRBD2 (5 bases). The ends were cut back, 0 bases at V and 4 bases at J, with 13 bases in the middle. The germline gives CDR1 ENHRY, CDR2 SYGVKD. CDR3 length: 15 amino acids.

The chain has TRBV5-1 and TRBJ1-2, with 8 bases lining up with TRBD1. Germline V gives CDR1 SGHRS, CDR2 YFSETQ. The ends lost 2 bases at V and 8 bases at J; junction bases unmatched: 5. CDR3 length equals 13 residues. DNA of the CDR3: TGCGCCAGCAGCTTACAGGGGGTGGGAGGCTACACCTTC. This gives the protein CASSLQGVGGYTF.

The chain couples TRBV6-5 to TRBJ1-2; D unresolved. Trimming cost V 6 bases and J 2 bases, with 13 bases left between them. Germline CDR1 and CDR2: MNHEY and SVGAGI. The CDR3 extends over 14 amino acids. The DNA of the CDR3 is TGTGCCAGCAGCGCAGGCCCGGCCAACTATGGCTACACCTTC. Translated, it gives CASSAGPANYGYTF.

The CDR3 sequence: CASSPGNSNQPQHF. Written as DNA, the CDR3 is TGTGCCAGCTCACCAGGCAATAGCAATCAGCCCCAGCATTTT. The chain joins TRBV18 to TRBJ1-5; D is ambiguous. Germline lookup yields CDR1 KGHSH and CDR2 LQKENI. Trimming pared 2 bases from V and 0 bases from J, leaving 5 bases between. The CDR3 spans 14 residues. Full variable domain (missing parts from reference TRBV18 and TRBJ1-5): NAGVMQNPRHLVRRRGQEARLRCSPMKGHSHVYWYRQLPEEGLKFMVYLQKENIIDESGMPKERFSAEFPKEGPSILRIQQVVRGDSAAYFCASSPGNSNQPQHFGDGTRLSIL.

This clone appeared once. CDR3 sequence (DNA): TGTGCCAGCAGCTTTTCCGGGACAAGGAACACCGGGGAGCTGTTTTTT. Protein: CASSFSGTRNTGELFF. The chain couples TRBV11-2 to TRBJ2-2; D possibly corresponds to TRBD1 (6 bases). The ends were cut back, 3 bases at V and 1 base at J, with 12 bases in the middle. Germline V gene lookup returns CDR1 SGHAT and CDR2 FQNNGV. CDR3 length equals 16 residues.

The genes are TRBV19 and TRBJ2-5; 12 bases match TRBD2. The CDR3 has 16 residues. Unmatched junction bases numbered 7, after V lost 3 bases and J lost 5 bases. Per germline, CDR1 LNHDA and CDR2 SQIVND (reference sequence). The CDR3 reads CASSMRLAGGYETQYF. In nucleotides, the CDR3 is TGTGCCAGTAGTATGCGTCTAGCGGGAGGGTACGAGACCCAGTACTTC.

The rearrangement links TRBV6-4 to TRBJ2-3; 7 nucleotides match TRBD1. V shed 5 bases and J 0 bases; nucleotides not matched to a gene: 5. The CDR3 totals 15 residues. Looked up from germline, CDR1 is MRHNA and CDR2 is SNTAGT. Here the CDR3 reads CASSLGQHSTDTQYF. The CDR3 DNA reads TGTGCCAGCAGTTTGGGACAGCATAGCACAGATACGCAGTATTTT.

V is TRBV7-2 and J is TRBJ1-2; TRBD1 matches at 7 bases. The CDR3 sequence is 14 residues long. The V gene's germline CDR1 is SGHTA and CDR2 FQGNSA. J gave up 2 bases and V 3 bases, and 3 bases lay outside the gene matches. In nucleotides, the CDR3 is TGTGCCAGCAGCTTTCCGGGACAGAACTATGGCTACACCTTC. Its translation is CASSFPGQNYGYTF.

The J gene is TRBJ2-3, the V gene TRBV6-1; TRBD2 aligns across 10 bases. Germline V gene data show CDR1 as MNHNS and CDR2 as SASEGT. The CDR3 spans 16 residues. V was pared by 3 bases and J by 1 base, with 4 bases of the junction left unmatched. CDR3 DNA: TGTGCCAGCAGTGAGGTCCTAGCGGGGGGCACAGATACGCAGTATTTT. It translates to CASSEVLAGGTDTQYF.

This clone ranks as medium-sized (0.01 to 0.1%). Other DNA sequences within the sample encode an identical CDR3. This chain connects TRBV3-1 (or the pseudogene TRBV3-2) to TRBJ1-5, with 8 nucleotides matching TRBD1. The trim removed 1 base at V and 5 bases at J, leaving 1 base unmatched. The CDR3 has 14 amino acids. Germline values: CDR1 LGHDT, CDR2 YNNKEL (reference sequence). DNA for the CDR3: TGTGCCAGCAGCCAAGCGACAGGGGATCAGCCCCAGCATTTT. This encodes CASSQATGDQPQHF.

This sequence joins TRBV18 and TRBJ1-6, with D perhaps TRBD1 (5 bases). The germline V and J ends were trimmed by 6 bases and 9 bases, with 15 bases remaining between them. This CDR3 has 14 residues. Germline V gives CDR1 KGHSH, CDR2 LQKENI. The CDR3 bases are TGTGCCAGCTCGCCAGACAGACTCATTTCACCCCTCCACTTT. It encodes CASSPDRLISPLHF.

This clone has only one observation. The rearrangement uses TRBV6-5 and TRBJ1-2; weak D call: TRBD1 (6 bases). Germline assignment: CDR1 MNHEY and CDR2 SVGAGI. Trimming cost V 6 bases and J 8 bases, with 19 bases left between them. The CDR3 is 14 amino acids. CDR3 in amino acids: CASSHGGGDEGYTF. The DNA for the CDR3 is TGTGCCAGCAGCCACGGGGGGGGCGACGAGGGCTACACCTTC.

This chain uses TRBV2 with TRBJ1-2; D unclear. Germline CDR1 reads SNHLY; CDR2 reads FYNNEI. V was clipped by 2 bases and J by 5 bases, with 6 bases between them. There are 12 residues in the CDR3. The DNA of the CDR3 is TGTGCCAGCAGTGAACGAGGGTATGGCTACACCTTC. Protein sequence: CASSERGYGYTF.

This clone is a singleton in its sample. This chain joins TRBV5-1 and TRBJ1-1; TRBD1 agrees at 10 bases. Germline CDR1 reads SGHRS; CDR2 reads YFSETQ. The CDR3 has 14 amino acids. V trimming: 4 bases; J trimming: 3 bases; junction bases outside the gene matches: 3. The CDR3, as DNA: TGCGCCAGCAGCCGGGACAGGGGCGACACTGAAGCTTTCTTT. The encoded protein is CASSRDRGDTEAFF.